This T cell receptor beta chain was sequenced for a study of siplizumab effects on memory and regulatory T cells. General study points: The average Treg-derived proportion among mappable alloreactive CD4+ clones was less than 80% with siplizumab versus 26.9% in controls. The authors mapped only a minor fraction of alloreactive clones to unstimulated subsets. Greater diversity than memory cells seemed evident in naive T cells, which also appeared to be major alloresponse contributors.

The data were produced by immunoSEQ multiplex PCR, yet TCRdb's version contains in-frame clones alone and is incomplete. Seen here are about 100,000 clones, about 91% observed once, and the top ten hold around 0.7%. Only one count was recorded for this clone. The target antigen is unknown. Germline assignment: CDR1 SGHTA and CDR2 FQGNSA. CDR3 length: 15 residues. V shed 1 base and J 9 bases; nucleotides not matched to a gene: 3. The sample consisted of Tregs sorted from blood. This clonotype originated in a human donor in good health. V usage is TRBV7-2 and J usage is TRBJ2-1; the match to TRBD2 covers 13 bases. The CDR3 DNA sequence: TGTGCCAGCAGCTTAGGACTAGCGGGGGGCTTTGAGCAGTTCTTC. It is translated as CASSLGLAGGFEQFF.